Included here is one TCR beta chain sequence, with context. This record comes from a study of blood T cell repertoires in COVID-19. This CDR3 is built from 14 residues. From germline, CDR1 is MDHEN and CDR2 SYDVKM. V lost 6 bases, J lost 1 base, and 1 base stayed unmatched. Libraries were prepared by immunoSEQ multiplex PCR; TCRdb keeps only in-frame clonotypes and omits some of them. The sample has about 140,000 clones; roughly four fifths are singletons. This chain connects TRBV28 to TRBJ2-2; TRBD2 matches at 8 bases. Source material: peripheral blood. This clonotype was obtained from a human donor in a cohort sampled during active COVID-19. The CDR3 protein is CASRSGGNTGELFF. The DNA for the CDR3 is TGTGCCAGCAGGAGCGGGGGGAACACCGGGGAGCTGTTTTTT.